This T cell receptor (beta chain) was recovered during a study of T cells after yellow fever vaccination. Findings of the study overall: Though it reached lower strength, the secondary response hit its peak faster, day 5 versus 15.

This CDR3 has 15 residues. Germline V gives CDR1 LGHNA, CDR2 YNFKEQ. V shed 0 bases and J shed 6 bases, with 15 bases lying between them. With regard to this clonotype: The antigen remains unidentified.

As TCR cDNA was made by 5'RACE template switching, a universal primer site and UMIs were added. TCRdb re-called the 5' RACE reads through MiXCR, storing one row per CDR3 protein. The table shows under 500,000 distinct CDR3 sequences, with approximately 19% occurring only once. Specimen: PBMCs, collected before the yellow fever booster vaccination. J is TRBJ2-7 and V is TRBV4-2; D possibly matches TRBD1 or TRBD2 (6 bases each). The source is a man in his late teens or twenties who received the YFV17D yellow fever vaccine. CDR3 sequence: CASSQELGGSGEQYF. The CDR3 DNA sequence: TGTGCCAGCAGCCAAGAATTAGGGGGGTCCGGCGAGCAGTACTTC.